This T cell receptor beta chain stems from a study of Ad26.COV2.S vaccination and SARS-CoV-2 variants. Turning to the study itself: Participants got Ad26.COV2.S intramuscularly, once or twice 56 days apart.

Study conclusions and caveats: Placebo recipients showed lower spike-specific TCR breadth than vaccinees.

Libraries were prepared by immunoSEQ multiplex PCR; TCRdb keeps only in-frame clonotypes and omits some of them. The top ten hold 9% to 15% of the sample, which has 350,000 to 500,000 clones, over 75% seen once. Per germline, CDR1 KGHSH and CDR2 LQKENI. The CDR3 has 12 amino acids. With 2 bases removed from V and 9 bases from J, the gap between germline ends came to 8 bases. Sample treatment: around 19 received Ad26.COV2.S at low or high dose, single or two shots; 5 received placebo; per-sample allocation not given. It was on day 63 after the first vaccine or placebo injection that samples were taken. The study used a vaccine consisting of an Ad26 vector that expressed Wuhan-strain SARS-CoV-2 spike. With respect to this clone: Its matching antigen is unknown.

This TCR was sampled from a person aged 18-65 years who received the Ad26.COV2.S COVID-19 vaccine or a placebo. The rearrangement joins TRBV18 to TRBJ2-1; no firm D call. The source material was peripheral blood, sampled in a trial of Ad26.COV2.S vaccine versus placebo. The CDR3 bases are TGTGCCAGCTCACCAGGCCTGTTTGAGCAGTTCTTC. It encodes CASSPGLFEQFF.